This entry lists 22 T cell receptor beta chains sequenced from one sample in a study of T cells in Graves' hyperthyroidism and ophthalmopathy. Template material for amplifying TCR beta CDR3 regions consisted of RNA transcripts. First-round RT-PCR with HTBI primers amplified the TCR CDR3 region. TCRdb re-called the multiplex PCR reads through MiXCR, storing one row per CDR3 protein. The table has some 760,000 distinct CDR3 sequences, 13% to 15% seen once. Sequenced input: blood. The receptors come from a young woman with Graves' hyperthyroidism.

This clonotype occurred many times. The gene calls are TRBV11-2 and TRBJ1-5, with 7 bases aligning to TRBD1. J lost 0 bases, V lost 4 bases, and 15 bases had no gene match. This CDR3 contains 19 residues. CDR1 is SGHAT, CDR2 FQNNGV, per germline. DNA for the CDR3: TGTGCCAGCAGCTCAGGGGGTAAGGGGGCAGAATGTAGCAATCAGCCCCAGCATTTT. Translated: CASSSGGKGAECSNQPQHF.

This clonotype has a count of ten or more. This chain joins TRBV2 and TRBJ2-2; 14 bases line up with TRBD2. Unmatched junction bases numbered 6, after V lost 6 bases and J lost 3 bases. Germline V gene lookup returns CDR1 SNHLY and CDR2 FYNNEI. CDR3 length equals 17 residues. CDR3 residues: CASRTGLAGVYTGELFF. DNA for the CDR3: TGTGCCAGCAGGACGGGACTAGCGGGGGTATACACCGGGGAGCTGTTTTTT.

This clonotype was recorded at least ten times. The V call is TRBV6-1, the J call TRBJ1-1, with D perhaps matching TRBD1 (5 bases). V lost 4 bases and J 1 base, leaving 7 bases between the germline ends. Germline assignment: CDR1 MNHNS and CDR2 SASEGT. The CDR3 loop spans 13 amino acids. As DNA, the CDR3 is TGTGCCAGCAGTGCGCAGGGGAACACTGAAGCTTTCTTT. Translation gives CASSAQGNTEAFF.

This clonotype was counted ten times or more. The chain employs TRBV28 and TRBJ1-4, with 10 bases fitting TRBD1. V lost 8 bases, J lost 5 bases, and 5 bases stayed unmatched. Germline CDR1 MDHEN, CDR2 SYDVKM. The CDR3 covers 14 residues. The CDR3 nucleotides read TGTGCCAGCGCCTGGGACAGGGGAAATGAAAAACTGTTTTTT. Amino acid sequence: CASAWDRGNEKLFF.

About this clonotype itself: This may come from a read error, since a much larger clone is one base off. J is TRBJ1-5 and V is TRBV28; D call uncertain. The V gene's germline CDR1 is MDHEN and CDR2 SYDVKM. Trimming stripped 8 bases from V and 4 bases from J, with 9 bases between. The CDR3 spans 12 residues. In nucleotides, the CDR3 is TGTGCCAGCCAGAGAGGGAATCAGCCCCAGCATTTT. It encodes CASQRGNQPQHF.

This chain joins TRBV20-1 and TRBJ1-2, with TRBD1 matching 7 bases. Trimming took 3 bases from V and 5 from J; bases not matched to a gene: 6. Germline loops: CDR1 DFQATT, CDR2 SNEGSKA (reference sequence). The CDR3 extends over 13 amino acids. CDR3 coding DNA: TGCAGTGCTAGTCGACAGGGTCAGTATGGCTACACCTTC. Residues: CSASRQGQYGYTF.

The sample holds many counts of this clonotype. The V and J genes are TRBV6-1 and TRBJ2-3; 10 bases align to TRBD2. Looked up from germline, CDR1 is MNHNS and CDR2 is SASEGT. The ends lost 6 bases at V and 4 bases at J; junction bases unmatched: 13. There are 17 residues in the CDR3. In DNA, the CDR3 is TGTGCCAGCAGGGTGGTCGGACTAGCGGATAAGTCAGATACGCAGTATTTT. Translating it yields CASRVVGLADKSDTQYF.

This clonotype was recorded at least ten times. The chain has TRBV6-1 and TRBJ1-5, with D tentatively TRBD1 (5 bases). Germline V lookup: CDR1 MNHNS, CDR2 SASEGT. Trimming pared 1 base from V and 5 bases from J, leaving 12 bases between. This CDR3 spans 15 amino acids. The CDR3 here is CASSEVKGNHQPQHF. The CDR3 nucleotides are TGTGCCAGCAGTGAAGTAAAGGGGAACCATCAGCCCCAGCATTTT.

This chain links TRBV20-1 with TRBJ2-3; D perhaps matches TRBD2 (6 bases). The CDR3 length is 15 residues. Germline values: CDR1 DFQATT, CDR2 SNEGSKA (reference sequence). V lost 0 bases and J 3 bases, leaving 13 bases between the germline ends. The chain's CDR3 is CSARDVLLATDTQYF. CDR3 nucleotide sequence: TGCAGTGCTAGAGATGTTTTGCTAGCGACAGATACGCAGTATTTT.

This clonotype was found many times. The chain recombines TRBV11-2 with TRBJ2-7; D may correspond to TRBD1 or TRBD2 (7 bases each). This CDR3 comprises 14 residues. Germline CDR1 SGHAT, CDR2 FQNNGV. Trimming removed 5 bases from V and 5 bases from J, with 16 bases in between. CDR3 amino acids: CASSPGGVGHEQYF. Written as DNA, the CDR3 is TGTGCCAGCAGCCCAGGGGGGGTAGGGCACGAGCAGTACTTC. Based on the CDR3 plus reference TRBV11-2 and TRBJ2-7, the full variable domain is EAGVAQSPRYKIIEKRQSVAFWCNPISGHATLYWYQQILGQGPKLLIQFQNNGVVDDSQLPKDRFSAERLKGVDSTLKIQPAKLEDSAVYLCASSPGGVGHEQYFGPGTRLTVT.

Ten or more counts support this clonotype. Compared with germline, one end of the junction differs, possibly owing to a read error. This chain uses TRBV7-9 with TRBJ1-5; D possibly corresponds to TRBD1 (5 bases). The CDR3 has 14 amino acids. CDR1 and CDR2 from the germline V gene are SEHNR and FQNEAQ (reference sequence). This chain's CDR3 is CASSSGGGNQPQHF. The CDR3 region has the DNA TGCGCCAGCAGCTCCGGGGGGGGAAATCAGCCCCAGCATTTT.

With respect to this clonotype: One junction end does not reproduce the germline sequence, and a read error may be involved. V and J are TRBV20-1 and TRBJ2-3; TRBD2 might be the D (5 bases). This CDR3 is 17 amino acids long. Germline CDR1 reads DFQATT; CDR2 reads SNEGSKA (reference sequence). CDR3: CSATPSPKRISTDTQCF. Here the CDR3 DNA reads TGCAGCGCCACGCCCTCTCCTAAGCGGATTAGCACAGATACGCAGTGTTTT.

V and J are TRBV19 and TRBJ2-1, with 8 bases lining up with TRBD2. Per germline, CDR1 LNHDA and CDR2 SQIVND (reference sequence). J gave up 1 base and V 9 bases, and 11 bases lay outside the gene matches. CDR3 length: 16 amino acids. CDR3 protein: CASSRRREVSYNEQFF. In DNA, the CDR3 is TGTGCCAGCAGCCGGCGGCGGGAGGTTTCCTACAATGAGCAGTTCTTC.

This chain uses TRBV15 with TRBJ2-4; TRBD1 matches at 10 bases. The junction had 14 bases not matched to a gene; V was cut back by 0 bases and J by 0 bases. From germline, CDR1 is LNHNV and CDR2 YYDKDF (reference sequence). This CDR3 is 21 amino acids long. The CDR3 sequence is CATSRDNGPGTGAPAKNIQYF. CDR3 nucleotide sequence: TGTGCCACCAGCAGAGATAATGGCCCCGGGACAGGGGCCCCAGCCAAAAACATTCAGTACTTC.

This clonotype was seen ten or more times. The chain uses TRBV12-3 or TRBV12-4 and TRBJ1-5, with D uncertain. This CDR3 spans 13 amino acids. The ends were cut back, 4 bases at V and 6 bases at J, with 10 bases in the middle. The CDR3 sequence: CASSSTYGQPQHF. CDR3 in DNA: TGTGCCAGCAGTTCGACGTACGGTCAGCCCCAGCATTTT.

The chain links TRBV7-9 to TRBJ1-2, with D possibly being TRBD1 (5 bases). This CDR3 has 15 amino acids. With 8 bases removed from V and 6 bases from J, the gap between germline ends came to 22 bases. The germline V gene encodes CDR1 SEHNR and CDR2 FQNEAQ (reference sequence). The CDR3, as DNA: TGTGCCAGCGGACTCTCCGGGACCGAAAGCAATGGCTACACCTTC. Protein product: CASGLSGTESNGYTF.

As concerns this clonotype: A much larger clone differs from this one at a single base, so this may be a read error. J is TRBJ2-2 and V is TRBV20-1; D perhaps matches TRBD2 (5 bases). CDR1 DFQATT and CDR2 SNEGSKA come from the germline V gene (reference sequence). The CDR3 totals 16 residues. CDR3 amino acids: CSARDWAGPNTRELFF. The CDR3 coding sequence is TGCAGTGCTAGAGATTGGGCGGGCCCGAACACCAGGGAGCTGTTTTTT.

Ten or more counts support this clonotype. The rearrangement links TRBV18 to TRBJ2-7, with TRBD1 identical over 7 bases. Germline values: CDR1 KGHSH, CDR2 LQKENI. CDR3 length: 15 residues. The ends lost 4 bases at V and 1 base at J; junction bases unmatched: 7. CDR3 sequence (DNA): TGTGCCAGCTCACTAGGACAGGTTGGGTCCTACGAGCAGTACTTC. Translating gives CASSLGQVGSYEQYF.

This clonotype appeared a few times. The chain combines TRBV5-4 with TRBJ2-1; 13 bases are shared with TRBD2. This CDR3 has 16 residues. Germline V gene sequence: CDR1 SGHNT, CDR2 YYREEE (reference sequence). V shed 4 bases and J 2 bases; nucleotides not matched to a gene: 3. The CDR3 nucleotides read TGTGCCAGCAGCCCGGGACTAGCGGGACCCTACAATGAGCAGTTCTTC. It encodes CASSPGLAGPYNEQFF. Drawing the rest from reference TRBV5-4 and TRBJ2-1, the complete variable domain is ETGVTQSPTHLIKTRGQQVTLRCSSQSGHNTVSWYQQALGQGPQFIFQYYREEENGRGNFPPRFSGLQFPNYSSELNVNALELDDSALYLCASSPGLAGPYNEQFFGPGTRLTVL.

This clonotype has at least ten counts. The chain joins TRBV4-3 to TRBJ1-4, with a weak D call TRBD1 (5 bases). The CDR3 is 15 amino acids. Trimming shortened V by 1 base and J by 8 bases, and 14 bases separated the two germline ends. Germline CDR1 is LGHNA and CDR2 is YSLEER. The CDR3 coding sequence is TGCGCCAGCAGCCAAGGGACGACAGATGTGGAAAAACTGTTTTTT. This codes for CASSQGTTDVEKLFF.

This clonotype was counted ten times or more. The rearrangement uses TRBV20-1 and TRBJ2-6; tentatively, D is TRBD2 (5 bases). The CDR3 has 13 amino acids. Trimming took 6 bases from V and 0 from J, leaving 6 bases between them. Germline lookup yields CDR1 DFQATT and CDR2 SNEGSKA (reference sequence). This CDR3 is CSARDSGANVLTF. CDR3 coding DNA: TGCAGTGCGAGGGACTCTGGGGCCAACGTCCTGACTTTC.

This clonotype has a count of ten or more. This sequence joins TRBV20-1 and TRBJ1-5; TRBD1 matches 10 bases. This CDR3 has 16 residues. The V and J ends lost 1 base and 2 bases, in that order; junction bases with no gene match: 5. Per the germline V gene, CDR1 is DFQATT and CDR2 is SNEGSKA (reference sequence). The CDR3 sequence: CSARGDRGVGNQPQHF. In nucleotides, the CDR3 is TGCAGTGCTAGAGGGGACAGGGGAGTTGGCAATCAGCCCCAGCATTTT.